The 8 T cell receptor beta chains below all came from one sample that was sequenced in a study of shared clonotypes between healthy human individuals. Sequencing used immunoSEQ multiplex PCR; TCRdb keeps in-frame clones, though not all of them. The table includes over 1.5 million clones, 95% to 99% detected once. The source material was naive CD4+ T cells sorted from blood. Sample subset: CD45RA+ positively selected. The receptors shown here come from a man aged 25-40 years in good health.

This clone was seen a single time. The rearrangement joins TRBV18 to TRBJ1-5; D is unresolved. Germline CDR1 KGHSH, CDR2 LQKENI. V was pared by 5 bases and J by 6 bases, with 17 bases between. CDR3 length: 15 residues. CDR3 bases: TGTGCCAGCTCAGGCAGCGTAGGAGGTTTTCAGCCCCAGCATTTT. Its translation is CASSGSVGGFQPQHF.

The chain links TRBV11-2 to TRBJ2-3, with 8 bases aligning to TRBD2. The CDR3 is 15 amino acids. With V trimmed by 0 bases and J by 9 bases, 8 bases remained unmatched. In germline, CDR1 is SGHAT, CDR2 FQNNGV. The CDR3 coding sequence is TGTGCCAGCAGCTTAGACCCGGGACTAGGGACAACGCAGTATTTT. Translation: CASSLDPGLGTTQYF.

Only one count was recorded for this clone. This sequence joins TRBV5-6 and TRBJ2-7; 14 bases match TRBD2. V shed 0 bases, J shed 3 bases, and the junction held 8 bases outside the gene matches. The CDR3 extends over 18 amino acids. The germline V gene has CDR1 SGHDT and CDR2 YYEEEE. This CDR3 is CASSLAGTSGRGGYEQYF. Here the CDR3 DNA reads TGTGCCAGCAGCTTGGCCGGGACTAGCGGGAGAGGGGGCTACGAGCAGTACTTC.

This chain links TRBV30 with TRBJ1-2, with D possibly matching TRBD1 (5 bases). The CDR3 length is 12 residues. Germline CDR1 reads GTSNPN; CDR2 reads SVGIG (reference sequence). With 2 bases removed from V and 7 bases from J, the gap between germline ends came to 11 bases. The DNA for the CDR3 is TGTGCCTGGAGTCGGGGACTGGGTGGCTACACCTTC. It is translated as CAWSRGLGGYTF. Combining the CDR3 with reference TRBV30 and TRBJ1-2 gives the whole variable domain SQTIHQWPATLVQPVGSPLSLECTVEGTSNPNLYWYRQAAGRGLQLLFYSVGIGQISSEVPQNLSASRPQDRQFILSSKKLLLSDSGFYLCAWSRGLGGYTFGSGTRLTVV.

This rearrangement joins TRBV4-2 to TRBJ2-2, with D uncertain. V was pared by 4 bases and J by 6 bases, with 12 bases between. Per germline, CDR1 LGHNA and CDR2 YNFKEQ. CDR3 length: 14 residues. This chain's CDR3 is CASSPPTTSGELFF. In DNA, the CDR3 is TGTGCCAGCAGCCCCCCCACCACTTCCGGGGAGCTGTTTTTT.

CDR3 protein: CASNGQGGTGELFF. The DNA for the CDR3 is TGCGCCAGCAATGGACAGGGTGGTACCGGGGAGCTGTTTTTT. The rearrangement joins TRBV5-1 to TRBJ2-2, with 8 bases lining up with TRBD1. V was pared by 6 bases and J by 5 bases, with 6 bases of the junction left unmatched. This CDR3 has 14 amino acids. Germline CDR1 is SGHRS and CDR2 is YFSETQ.

The V gene is TRBV6-5, the J gene TRBJ1-5; D is unresolved. CDR1 and CDR2 from the germline V gene are MNHEY and SVGAGI. The CDR3 is 13 residues long. Trimming left V 5 bases short and J 2 bases short, with 7 bases between. CDR3 sequence reads: CASSGSGNQPQHF. Written as DNA, the CDR3 is TGTGCCAGCAGTGGCTCGGGCAATCAGCCCCAGCATTTT.

The rearrangement links TRBV5-1 to TRBJ2-3, with TRBD1 matching 9 bases. V dropped 4 bases and J dropped 4; count of bases not matched to a gene: 4. There are 14 residues in the CDR3. Germline values: CDR1 SGHRS, CDR2 YFSETQ. DNA of the CDR3: TGCGCCAGCAGCGGGACAGGGTTTGCAGATACGCAGTATTTT. It codes for CASSGTGFADTQYF. The full variable domain, in which reference TRBV5-1 and TRBJ2-3 provide the parts outside the CDR3, is KAGVTQTPRYLIKTRGQQVTLSCSPISGHRSVSWYQQTPGQGLQFLFEYFSETQRNKGNFPGRFSGRQFSNSRSEMNVSTLELGDSALYLCASSGTGFADTQYFGPGTRLTVL.